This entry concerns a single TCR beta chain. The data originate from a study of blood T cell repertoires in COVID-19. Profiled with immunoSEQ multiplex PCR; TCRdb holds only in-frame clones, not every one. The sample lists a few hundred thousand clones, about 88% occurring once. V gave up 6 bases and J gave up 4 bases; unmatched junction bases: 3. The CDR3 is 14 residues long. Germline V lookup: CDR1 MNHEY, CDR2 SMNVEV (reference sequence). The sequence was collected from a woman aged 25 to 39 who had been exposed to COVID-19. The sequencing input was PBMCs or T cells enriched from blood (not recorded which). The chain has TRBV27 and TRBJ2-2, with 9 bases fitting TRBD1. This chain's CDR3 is CASSGQGSTGELFF. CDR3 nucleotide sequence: TGTGCCAGCAGCGGACAGGGGAGCACCGGGGAGCTGTTTTTT.